This TCR beta chain was sequenced in a study of cytomegalovirus exposure and HLA in healthy donors (dated by TCRdb to 2016 to 2017). A note on the overall study: An earlier analysis of several hundred of the donors reported 276 Gb of sequence data and 117 million unique TCR beta sequences obtained from approximately 180 million T cells. An early release covering roughly 580 HLA-typed donors comprised approximately 290 gigabases of sequencing data and approximately 85 million unique TCR sequences. Of the roughly 420 genotyped donors, approximately 81% were placed in the genetic ancestry cluster associated with self-reported Caucasian donors. The study aimed to test whether cataloging public T cell receptors could reveal signatures of past pathogen exposure. Using immunosequencing, the study profiled T cell repertoires from fewer than 700 subjects and related those repertoires to cytomegalovirus serostatus. Besides the first cohort of some 670 subjects, a separate validation cohort made up of about 120 different subjects was used. High-throughput TCR immunosequencing, statistical association of individual TCRs with disease status, and machine learning were combined to predict cytomegalovirus infection status. A later analysis re-examined previously published TCR beta repertoires from around 670 donors and added high-resolution HLA genotyping to investigate patterns of TCR occurrence. The later analysis used no new phenotypic data to find candidate immune exposures, relying instead on TCR beta sequences and their occurrence across donors. An earlier analysis of around 580 of the donors used high-throughput TCR beta sequencing to judge whether each TCR beta V gene segment behaved as functional or pseudogenic. Donor age, sex, ethnicity and CMV serostatus were compiled alongside the repertoire data. A later genetic analysis used genome-wide SNP genotypes for about 60% of the roughly 700 donors, treating that subset as a discovery cohort. All discovery cohort repertoires had been generated on a single sequencing platform. Class I and class II HLA loci were covered by the typing at four-digit resolution. The number of typed donors differed by locus: about 629-640 for A, B, C, DRB1 and DQB1; 500 to 550 for DQA1; approximately 600 for DPA1; and 400 to 480 for DPB1. Roughly 5 DR-DQ haplotypes were treated as single units for association and clustering because of strong linkage in the cohort. Across some 400 genotyped donors of the cohort, an average of approximately 240,000 unique TCR beta nucleotide sequences per donor were sequenced, and 15% to 20% of those sequences were non-productive. Overall study results and their limits: Presence/absence analyses assumed roughly uniform sequencing depth across donors, an assumption that may not hold. The earlier analysis of 450 to 700 of the donors excluded approximately 17 rarely observed V segments, including chromosome 9 orphons, because counts were too low. This cohort had only TCR beta chains sequenced, and the lack of alpha or paired-chain data limited which features could be detected. The only immune exposure information available for the cohort was CMV serostatus. A cluster of highly shared sequence variants was judged likely to represent a technical artifact of the sequencing pipeline. In a later genetic analysis, a missense DCLRE1C variant was associated with V-gene and J-gene trimming of TCR beta chains, and the association was replicated in an independent cohort. Because HLA typing was unavailable for some donors at each locus, only the typed subset was used in association tests. In a later genetic analysis, fewer N-insertions in productive TCRs were reported among donors in an Asian-associated ancestry cluster than the roughly 710-donor mean. The study gave a list of roughly 150 TCR beta chains associated with cytomegalovirus. A further reported finding was that TCR beta sequences accurately predicted the HLA-A and HLA-B alleles for most subjects in the first cohort. Most TCR sequences were seen in very few donors, while some public TCRs were found in many individuals. A few of the identified cytomegalovirus-associated TCR beta chains were confirmed in vitro to be specific for cytomegalovirus antigens. In an earlier analysis of some 550 of the donors, most TCR beta V segments were observed in productive rearrangements about 87% or about 30% of the time, broadly matching IMGT annotations. When HLA alleles, especially DR and DQ, strongly co-occurred, TCR associations were difficult to assign to individual alleles. At a false discovery rate of 0.05, a later analysis linked some 18,000 TCR beta sequences to specific HLA alleles. In a later analysis, HLA-associated TCR beta chains were found to be more clonally expanded and to have lower generation probabilities than equally common non-associated chains. The authors suggested that the approach could potentially be extended to other disease states and immunological phenotypes. A later analysis found that TCR association rates varied across HLA loci, with DRB1 alleles showing the most associated TCRs and HLA-C alleles the fewest. Several of the top co-occurrence clusters appeared to be linked to parvovirus B19, influenza, CMV and Epstein-Barr virus, according to a later analysis. The 87-base-pair reads could not distinguish some IMGT-functional V segments, including TRBV6-2 and TRBV6-3, so those segments were excluded. The classifier was reported to diagnose cytomegalovirus status with high specificity and sensitivity in both the original cohort and the validation cohort. Correlated functional status among segregating V segments might reflect linkage disequilibrium, but an unknown experimental factor could not be ruled out. Most CMV-associated TCR beta chains appeared to be HLA-restricted in a later analysis, and the HLA associations seemed to be driven largely by CMV exposure.

Reading from cysteine to phenylalanine, the CDR3 counts 14 amino acids. The CDR3 DNA has 42 bases and is translated from base 1. Unmatched junction bases come to 5, with V trimmed by 2 bases and J by 4 bases. CDR1 and CDR2 (MNHEY, SMNVEV) derive from the germline V gene (reference sequence). This clone came up once. Its antigen remains unidentified. No much larger clone is present one base from it, and per-base qualities are unavailable. The cohort was made up of several hundred healthy bone marrow donors. At the time of sampling, every cohort member was nominally healthy, though immune exposures that went unrecorded were likely present. The donor was CMV seropositive and was included in the group of around 300 seropositive cohort members. A peripheral blood sample was collected from each donor, and TCR beta sequencing was performed on peripheral blood mononuclear cells. The Qiagen DNeasy Blood Extraction Kit was used to extract genomic DNA from the blood cell samples.

The library came from the immunoSEQ multiplex PCR assay. The multiplex PCR relied on a mix of 60 forward primers for TCR Vbeta segments and 13 reverse primers for TCR Jbeta segments. The CDR3 region of rearranged TCR beta genes was amplified from genomic DNA with a multiplex PCR assay. Amplified TCR beta libraries were sequenced as 87-base-pair reads on the Illumina HiSeq System. Turning to the authors' computational methods: A later analysis counted about 82 million unique TCR beta chains across the 666 repertoires, and 9 million to 14 million of these chains were shared by at least two donors. Raw reads were error-corrected and collapsed into unique sequences with a nearest-neighbor algorithm that merged closely related sequences to remove PCR and sequencing errors. CDR3 sequences were aligned to IMGT reference sequences to assign V, D and J gene segments. For a sequence to be retained, a match of at least six nucleotides was required to both a V gene segment and a J gene segment. A rearrangement was called productive if the CDR3 had no stop codons and remained in frame with V and J, and every other rearrangement was called non-productive. CDR3 was defined according to IMGT convention as the region running from the second conserved V-encoded cysteine to the conserved J-encoded phenylalanine. The earlier analysis of some 580 of the donors excluded any sequence lacking an unambiguous match to a single V gene segment. An earlier analysis of several hundred of the donors called V segments functional above 56.7% productive rearrangements and segregating when the between-donor standard deviation exceeded 5%. To diagnose cytomegalovirus status from the catalog of TCR beta chain sequences, a statistical classification framework was built. A later analysis assigned V and J genes by comparing TCR nucleotide sequences with IMGT/GENE-DB human TR gene sequences. A later analysis assigned CDR3 sequences and most-parsimonious VDJ recombination scenarios with the TCRdist pipeline. A later analysis defined each TCR beta chain by its CDR3 amino acid sequence plus V-gene family, and excluded reads lacking a unique V-gene family. To address suspected cross-contamination and a sequencing artifact, a later analysis removed under 600 highly shared, low-generation-probability nucleotide sequences. A later analysis calculated a clonal expansion index for each public chain from normalized within-repertoire ranks of inferred template counts. Generation probabilities in a later analysis came from a VDJ recombination model fitted to out-of-frame rearrangements, and those results were checked against IGoR. In a later analysis, TCR-TCR, TCR-HLA and TCR-CMV co-occurrence was scored with hypergeometric tests, and a repertoire-size bias correction was applied to TCR pairs. False discovery rates were estimated in a later analysis by permuting HLA or CMV assignments 20 times. In a later analysis, co-occurring TCRs were grouped using DBSCAN, and TCRdist sequence similarity was added for clustering within HLA-allele-positive subsets. For co-occurrence clustering, repertoires with fewer than 30,000 or more than 120,000 public chains were excluded, along with a handful of repertoires with anomalous nucleotide sharing. Entries here come from immuneACCESS through TCRdb and include only in-frame sequences with V and J called. Some clones fail to appear in such tables; in the studies checked, an unresolved V gene covers under half of the shortfall, and the cause of the remainder is unknown. V, J and clone size are those of that table, while D and trimming were read from the DNA. The sample table contains around 160,000 clones; only one count was recorded for about 77% of them. Of the sample, 9.7% is held by the ten largest clones.

The clonotype comes from a man younger than 35 in good health and CMV-seropositive. The sample taken for sequencing was PBMCs. The receptor chain draws on TRBV27 and TRBJ2-7, and TRBD2 aligns with 7 junction nucleotides. CDR3 reads: CASSLATGGYEQYF. The nucleotides read TGTGCCAGCAGTTTAGCCACGGGGGGTTACGAGCAGTACTTC.